This TCR beta chain was identified during a study of T cell responses to AZD1222 COVID-19 vaccine. Study results and limitations: Along spike, vaccine-associated CD4 TCRs were found throughout, with dominance at 160-218 and 743-854. Clonal diversity may have been underestimated, and the donors were mostly white British, with more females than males.

The V and J ends lost 2 bases and 5 bases, in that order; junction bases with no gene match: 10. The CDR3 sequence is 17 residues long. Germline values: CDR1 SGHNT, CDR2 YYREEE (reference sequence). Produced via immunoSEQ multiplex PCR; TCRdb's table is partial and in-frame only. The sample holds 130,000 to 150,000 clones, about 81% seen once. On this clone itself: Antigen specificity is unknown.

V usage is TRBV5-4 and J usage is TRBJ1-1, with 12 positions matching TRBD1. The sample was peripheral blood, taken on day 0 of MenACWY control vaccination. The sequence was obtained from an adult in good health. This chain's CDR3 is CASSFRDRGREGTEAFF. The CDR3 region has the DNA TGTGCCAGCAGCTTCCGGGACAGGGGGCGCGAGGGGACTGAAGCTTTCTTT.